The 32 T cell receptor beta chains presented below share a single source sample, sequenced in a study of blood T cell repertoires in COVID-19. Only in-frame clones appear in the TCRdb table, and some are missing; sequencing was by immunoSEQ multiplex PCR. This table holds around 200,000 clones, approximately 89% found once. The sequenced sample was peripheral blood. All receptors come from a man between 70 and 80 years old with acute or convalescent COVID-19.

The rearrangement links TRBV19 to TRBJ2-1, with D perhaps matching TRBD2 (6 bases). The ends were cut back, 8 bases at V and 5 bases at J, with 19 bases in the middle. Germline values: CDR1 LNHDA, CDR2 SQIVND (reference sequence). The CDR3 loop spans 15 amino acids. CDR3: CASGQGASVNNEQFF. The CDR3 nucleotides read TGTGCCAGTGGTCAAGGGGCTAGCGTAAACAATGAGCAGTTCTTC.

J is TRBJ1-4 and V is TRBV6-5; possibly TRBD1 for D (5 bases). Trimming shortened V by 4 bases and J by 6 bases, and 9 bases separated the two germline ends. The CDR3 loop spans 13 amino acids. Germline CDR1 reads MNHEY; CDR2 reads SVGAGI. CDR3 region: CASSSTGYEKLFF. DNA for the CDR3: TGTGCCAGCAGTTCCACAGGTTATGAAAAACTGTTTTTT.

The rearrangement uses TRBV9 and TRBJ1-3; 7 bases map to TRBD1. Looked up from germline, CDR1 is SGDLS and CDR2 is YYNGEE. The CDR3 length is 15 residues. Trimming removed 4 bases from V and 0 bases from J; junction bases left unmatched: 4. The CDR3 protein is CASSTDRVSGNTIYF. DNA of the CDR3: TGTGCCAGCAGCACAGACAGGGTCTCTGGAAACACCATATATTTT.

The chain has TRBV28 and TRBJ1-2, with D possibly TRBD1 on 5 matching bases. CDR1 and CDR2 (germline): MDHEN, SYDVKM. Trimming stripped 3 bases from V and 8 bases from J, with 16 bases between. This CDR3 contains 14 residues. CDR3 bases: TGTGCCAGCAGTTTTAGGACGAAGGGGAGGGGCTACACCTTC. Protein: CASSFRTKGRGYTF.

The chain couples TRBV7-3 to TRBJ2-3, with D possibly matching TRBD2 (6 bases). There are 14 residues in the CDR3. With 2 bases removed from V and 4 bases from J, the gap between germline ends came to 10 bases. Germline V lookup: CDR1 SGHTA, CDR2 FQGTGA. The CDR3 protein is CASSLEPSADTQYF. In nucleotides, the CDR3 is TGTGCCAGCAGCTTAGAGCCTAGCGCAGATACGCAGTATTTT. The full variable domain, in which reference TRBV7-3 and TRBJ2-3 provide the parts outside the CDR3, is GAGVSQTPSNKVTEKGKYVELRCDPISGHTALYWYRQSLGQGPEFLIYFQGTGAADDSGLPNDRFFAVRPEGSVSTLKIQRTERGDSAVYLCASSLEPSADTQYFGPGTRLTVL.

The rearrangement links TRBV3-1 (or the pseudogene TRBV3-2) to TRBJ2-5; D not certain. Per germline, CDR1 LGHDT and CDR2 YNNKEL (reference sequence). This CDR3 is 12 amino acids long. V was clipped by 3 bases and J by 2 bases, with 4 bases between them. CDR3 nucleotide sequence: TGTGCCAGCAGCCAGTATCAAGAGACCCAGTACTTC. Translated: CASSQYQETQYF.

The chain has TRBV5-1 and TRBJ2-3; TRBD2 agrees at 12 bases. Germline CDR1 is SGHRS and CDR2 is YFSETQ. Trimming removed 3 bases from V and 1 base from J; junction bases left unmatched: 9. The CDR3 runs 18 residues. CDR3 DNA: TGCGCCAGCAGCTCGCTGACTAGCGGGAGCTTCGGCACAGATACGCAGTATTTT. As protein: CASSSLTSGSFGTDTQYF.

V is TRBV28 and J is TRBJ1-2; 10 bases map to TRBD1. The CDR3 is 15 residues long. CDR1 is MDHEN and CDR2 is SYDVKM in the germline V gene. Trimming removed 4 bases from V and 8 bases from J; junction bases left unmatched: 10. In nucleotides, the CDR3 is TGTGCCAGCAGTTCGTATGACAGGGGGCTAGTCGGCTACACCTTC. It is translated as CASSSYDRGLVGYTF.

This chain links TRBV3-1 (or the pseudogene TRBV3-2) with TRBJ2-1; D may be TRBD1 or TRBD2 (6 bases each). Germline CDR1 and CDR2: LGHDT and YNNKEL (reference sequence). V lost 4 bases to trimming and J lost 9 bases, with 10 bases between them. The CDR3 contains 12 residues. DNA of the CDR3: TGTGCCAGCAGCCCAGAGGGGGGTGAGCAGTTCTTC. This gives the protein CASSPEGGEQFF.

The rearrangement links TRBV2 to TRBJ1-1; 8 nucleotides match TRBD1. Germline lookup yields CDR1 SNHLY and CDR2 FYNNEI. V gave up 8 bases and J gave up 4 bases; unmatched junction bases: 12. The CDR3 is 15 residues long. The CDR3 spells CASGRQGRGGTEAFF. The CDR3 coding sequence is TGTGCCAGCGGGAGACAGGGGCGGGGTGGCACTGAAGCTTTCTTT. The entire variable domain, with the rest obtained from reference TRBV2 and TRBJ1-1, is as follows: EPEVTQTPSHQVTQMGQEVILRCVPISNHLYFYWYRQILGQKVEFLVSFYNNEISEKSEIFDDQFSVERPDGSNFTLKIRSTKLEDSAMYFCASGRQGRGGTEAFFGQGTRLTVV.

The sample holds one count of this clone. The J gene is TRBJ1-4, the V gene TRBV7-9; 9 bases fit TRBD1. The CDR3 is 14 residues long. J gave up 8 bases and V 5 bases, and 6 bases lay outside the gene matches. In germline, CDR1 is SEHNR, CDR2 FQNEAQ (reference sequence). The CDR3 loop reads CASSETGGGEKLFF. CDR3 DNA sequence: TGTGCCAGCAGCGAGACAGGGGGAGGAGAAAAACTGTTTTTT.

This chain uses TRBV20-1 with TRBJ1-2, with no clear D. The CDR3 loop spans 11 amino acids. V lost 6 bases and J 2 bases, leaving 7 bases between the germline ends. CDR1 DFQATT and CDR2 SNEGSKA come from the germline V gene (reference sequence). CDR3 amino acids: CSAVQNYGYTF. The CDR3 DNA reads as TGCAGTGCCGTCCAGAACTATGGCTACACCTTC.

Only a few counts were recorded for this clone. The V gene is TRBV3-1 (or the pseudogene TRBV3-2), the J gene TRBJ2-7; 9 bases map to TRBD2. V lost 1 base, J lost 2 bases, and 6 bases stayed unmatched. CDR1 and CDR2 from the germline V gene are LGHDT and YNNKEL (reference sequence). CDR3 size: 16 residues. The CDR3 spells CASSQGSSSGAYEQYF. The CDR3 coding sequence is TGTGCCAGCAGCCAAGGCTCTTCTAGCGGGGCCTACGAGCAGTACTTC.

The chain uses TRBV19 and TRBJ2-1; D is ambiguous. Germline lookup yields CDR1 LNHDA and CDR2 SQIVND (reference sequence). V was trimmed by 6 bases and J by 7 bases, leaving 7 bases between them. The CDR3 consists of 11 residues. The DNA for the CDR3 is TGTGCCAGTAGACTGAATAATGAGCAGTTCTTC. This codes for CASRLNNEQFF.

This rearrangement joins TRBV6-5 to TRBJ1-2; 8 bases fit TRBD1. This CDR3 has 12 amino acids. The ends lost 5 bases at V and 6 bases at J; junction bases unmatched: 2. Germline V gives CDR1 MNHEY, CDR2 SVGAGI. CDR3 coding DNA: TGTGCCAGCAGTCAGGGGGCTAATGGCTACACCTTC. Its protein is CASSQGANGYTF.

Points on this clone: Other DNA sequences in the same sample also yield this CDR3. This sequence joins TRBV28 and TRBJ1-1; perhaps TRBD1 as D (5 bases). The CDR3 loop spans 12 amino acids. The ends were cut back, 5 bases at V and 1 base at J, with 5 bases in the middle. Germline V lookup: CDR1 MDHEN, CDR2 SYDVKM. As DNA, the CDR3 is TGTGCCAGCAGTCAGGGGAACACTGAAGCTTTCTTT. This codes for CASSQGNTEAFF.

The rearrangement links TRBV28 to TRBJ2-2; 12 bases are a match to TRBD2. CDR3 length equals 19 residues. Germline V lookup: CDR1 MDHEN, CDR2 SYDVKM. V lost 6 bases to trimming and J lost 2 bases; unmatched junction nucleotides: 13. For the CDR3, the DNA is TGTGCCAGCAGCCGACCAGGGCTAGCGGGGGGGCTCAACACCGGGGAGCTGTTTTTT. It yields the protein CASSRPGLAGGLNTGELFF.

The V gene is TRBV9, the J gene TRBJ2-7; D remains unclear. CDR3 length equals 12 residues. With 5 bases removed from V and 3 bases from J, the gap between germline ends came to 9 bases. Germline CDR1 SGDLS, CDR2 YYNGEE. The CDR3 coding sequence is TGTGCCAGCAGTACTACCGGCTACGAGCAGTACTTC. It codes for CASSTTGYEQYF.

The table lists this clone with a few counts. This rearrangement joins TRBV7-2 to TRBJ1-2; maybe TRBD1 (5 bases). Germline V gene sequence: CDR1 SGHTA, CDR2 FQGNSA. Between the trimmed V and J ends, which lost 3 bases and 0 bases, there was a span of 8 bases. The CDR3 totals 14 residues. The CDR3 DNA is TGTGCCAGCAGCTTGGGGGGTTCTAACTATGGCTACACCTTC. Translation: CASSLGGSNYGYTF.

Comments on this clone: The same CDR3 arises from other DNA sequences in this sample as well. The chain joins TRBV19 to TRBJ2-5, with 9 bases that match TRBD2. V dropped 5 bases and J dropped 5; count of bases not matched to a gene: 3. The germline CDR1 and CDR2 sequences are LNHDA and SQIVND (reference sequence). The CDR3 runs to 13 residues. CDR3 loop: CASSRLAGETQYF. The CDR3 DNA reads as TGTGCCAGTAGTCGCCTAGCGGGGGAGACCCAGTACTTC.

In nucleotides, the CDR3 is TGTGCCAGCAGTAGAAACAGGGGCGATCAGCCCCAGCATTTT. This codes for CASSRNRGDQPQHF. This rearrangement joins TRBV6-5 to TRBJ1-5, with 7 bases aligning to TRBD1. Trimming removed 5 bases from V and 5 bases from J; junction bases left unmatched: 6. Germline V gene sequence: CDR1 MNHEY, CDR2 SVGAGI. The CDR3 totals 14 residues.

About this clone: Other DNA sequences from this sample encode an identical CDR3 as well. This sequence joins TRBV6-2 or TRBV6-3 and TRBJ1-5; D call uncertain. The CDR3 runs 14 residues. The germline V gene encodes CDR1 MNHEY and CDR2 SVGEGT. V was shortened by 6 bases and J by 0 bases, with 9 bases between the two germline ends. CDR3 nucleotide sequence: TGTGCCAGCAGCCAAGGAGGTAGCAATCAGCCCCAGCATTTT. This gives the protein CASSQGGSNQPQHF.

V and J are TRBV28 and TRBJ1-5; a possible D gene is TRBD1 (6 bases). CDR1 MDHEN and CDR2 SYDVKM come from the germline V gene. Trimming cost V 10 bases and J 5 bases, with 15 bases left between them. The CDR3 sequence is 13 residues long. This CDR3 is CAIRQGLDQPQHF. As DNA, the CDR3 is TGTGCCATCAGGCAGGGGTTGGATCAGCCCCAGCATTTT. The full variable domain, with the rest looked up from reference TRBV28 and TRBJ1-5, is DVKVTQSSRYLVKRTGEKVFLECVQDMDHENMFWYRQDPGLGLRLIYFSYDVKMKEKGDIPEGYSVSREKKERFSLILESASTNQTSMYLCAIRQGLDQPQHFGDGTRLSIL.

The V gene is TRBV7-3, the J gene TRBJ2-1, with D maybe TRBD2 (6 bases). Trimming shortened V by 9 bases and J by 9 bases, and 9 bases separated the two germline ends. The CDR3 spans 10 residues. From germline, CDR1 is SGHTA and CDR2 FQGTGA. CDR3 protein: CARARGEQFF. CDR3 DNA: TGTGCCAGAGCGCGGGGTGAGCAGTTCTTC.

The rearrangement joins TRBV4-1 to TRBJ2-1; 9 nucleotides align to TRBD2. Germline V lookup: CDR1 MGHRA, CDR2 YSYEKL. V lost 0 bases, J lost 1 base, and 16 bases stayed unmatched. This CDR3 is built from 21 residues. The DNA for the CDR3 is TGCGCCAGCAGCCAAGATATAACTAGCGGGCCTTACGTACTATCCTACAATGAGCAGTTCTTC. Protein product: CASSQDITSGPYVLSYNEQFF.

The chain carries TRBV9 and TRBJ2-3, with unresolved D. The CDR3 contains 14 residues. V was pared by 0 bases and J by 7 bases, with 12 bases between. Germline CDR1 SGDLS, CDR2 YYNGEE. CDR3 DNA sequence: TGTGCCAGCAGCGTAGGAGAGATTGTGAATACGCAGTATTTT. Protein sequence: CASSVGEIVNTQYF. Variable domain in full (rest from reference TRBV9 and TRBJ2-3): DSGVTQTPKHLITATGQRVTLRCSPRSGDLSVYWYQQSLDQGLQFLIQYYNGEERAKGNILERFSAQQFPDLHSELNLSSLELGDSALYFCASSVGEIVNTQYFGPGTRLTVL.

This clone was seen more than once but under ten times. The chain employs TRBV5-5 and TRBJ1-2, with D possibly being TRBD1 (5 bases). The CDR3 consists of 15 residues. Trimming shortened V by 4 bases and J by 3 bases, and 16 bases separated the two germline ends. Germline V gene lookup returns CDR1 SGHKS and CDR2 YYEKEE (reference sequence). The CDR3 DNA reads as TGTGCCAGCAGCCCGGGAGGGGCCTACCACTATGGCTACACCTTC. Protein sequence: CASSPGGAYHYGYTF.

V and J are TRBV6-2 or TRBV6-3 and TRBJ2-2; 8 bases line up with TRBD1. The V and J ends lost 1 base and 7 bases, in that order; junction bases with no gene match: 5. The CDR3 has 15 amino acids. From germline, CDR1 is MNHEY and CDR2 SVGEGT. The CDR3 sequence: CASSYYAGGGGELFF. CDR3 sequence (DNA): TGTGCCAGCAGTTACTACGCAGGGGGCGGCGGGGAGCTGTTTTTT.

The chain couples TRBV5-1 to TRBJ1-1, with D perhaps matching TRBD1 (6 bases). This CDR3 region has 13 residues. Trimming removed 4 bases at V and 4 bases at J, with 11 bases between. From germline, CDR1 is SGHRS and CDR2 YFSETQ. For the CDR3, the DNA is TGCGCCAGCAGCCCCCACAGGGTCACTGAAGCTTTCTTT. Its translation: CASSPHRVTEAFF.

The J gene is TRBJ1-1, the V gene TRBV30, with D perhaps matching TRBD1 (6 bases). The CDR3 has 15 amino acids. CDR1 and CDR2 from the germline V gene are GTSNPN and SVGIG (reference sequence). V dropped 5 bases and J dropped 2 bases, with 18 bases sitting between them. The CDR3: CAWGGFGGVNTEAFF. The CDR3 nucleotides read TGTGCCTGGGGGGGTTTTGGGGGCGTAAACACTGAAGCTTTCTTT. Combining the CDR3 with reference TRBV30 and TRBJ1-1 gives the whole variable domain SQTIHQWPATLVQPVGSPLSLECTVEGTSNPNLYWYRQAAGRGLQLLFYSVGIGQISSEVPQNLSASRPQDRQFILSSKKLLLSDSGFYLCAWGGFGGVNTEAFFGQGTRLTVV.

This sequence joins TRBV12-3 or TRBV12-4 and TRBJ2-7, with D hard to call. Deletions cut 7 bases from V and 7 bases from J, with 17 bases between. This CDR3 is built from 13 residues. CDR3: CASTPNPVGEQYF. CDR3 nucleotide sequence: TGTGCCAGCACCCCAAATCCAGTCGGGGAGCAGTACTTC.

Only one count was recorded for this clone. The V and J genes are TRBV10-1 and TRBJ2-7, with TRBD2 identical over 8 bases. The J segment lost 5 bases and the V segment lost 10 bases, leaving 10 bases of the junction unmatched. The CDR3 is made up of 13 amino acids. CDR1 and CDR2 (germline): WNHNN, SYGVQD (reference sequence). The CDR3 nucleotides are TGCGCCACCCCGGGGGGGTTAGCGAACGAGCAGTACTTC. Amino acids: CATPGGLANEQYF.